The next 28 T cell receptor beta chains were all read from a single sample in a study of pediatric ulcerative colitis. Clones were read by immunoSEQ multiplex PCR, and TCRdb kept only the in-frame ones, dropping some. The table records about 14,000 clones, approximately 90% of them present only once. The sequenced sample was blood. These receptors all stem from a boy aged 5 to 17 with moderate ulcerative colitis.

This clone came up a few times. V is TRBV7-8 and J is TRBJ2-1, with 12 bases matching TRBD2. Unmatched junction bases numbered 14, after V lost 7 bases and J lost 7 bases. Germline V lookup: CDR1 SGHVS, CDR2 FQNEAQ. This CDR3 comprises 17 residues. The CDR3 region has the DNA TGTGCCAGCACCCTCCTAGCGGGAGGGCCTATAGTGAATGAGCAGTTCTTC. Residues: CASTLLAGGPIVNEQFF.

This chain uses TRBV28 with TRBJ1-2, with D tentatively TRBD1 (6 bases). CDR3 length: 14 residues. Germline assignment: CDR1 MDHEN and CDR2 SYDVKM. Trimming stripped 2 bases from V and 10 bases from J, with 17 bases between. The CDR3 protein is CASSLGGGRRFYTF. Here the CDR3 DNA reads TGTGCCAGCAGTTTAGGTGGGGGGCGAAGATTCTACACCTTC.

V gene TRBV28 combines with J gene TRBJ2-5; TRBD1 is a possible D gene (6 bases). Deletions cut 5 bases from V and 4 bases from J, with 14 bases between. The CDR3 has 14 residues. The germline CDR1 and CDR2 sequences are MDHEN and SYDVKM. DNA of the CDR3: TGTGCCAGCAGTCCGCATGGCAGGGGAGAGACCCAGTACTTC. This gives the protein CASSPHGRGETQYF.

The count of this clone is one. J is TRBJ1-2 and V is TRBV6-5, with 7 bases fitting TRBD1. V lost 6 bases and J lost 4; bases outside the gene matches: 5. Germline values: CDR1 MNHEY, CDR2 SVGAGI. The CDR3 consists of 13 residues. CDR3 bases: TGTGCCAGCAGACCCGGGACAGCCTATGGCTACACCTTC. As protein: CASRPGTAYGYTF.

The V call is TRBV28, the J call TRBJ2-1, with 9 bases aligning to TRBD2. The V gene end was trimmed by 5 bases and the J gene end by 7 bases; junction bases not matched to a gene: 9. The CDR3 has 15 residues. CDR1 and CDR2 from the germline V gene are MDHEN and SYDVKM. The CDR3 DNA reads as TGTGCCAGCAGTCCCCTGGCGGGGGGGCGGAATGAGCAGTTCTTC. Its protein is CASSPLAGGRNEQFF.

The chain couples TRBV7-8 to TRBJ2-3; TRBD2 agrees at 11 bases. The CDR3 consists of 16 residues. From germline, CDR1 is SGHVS and CDR2 FQNEAQ. V shed 5 bases, J shed 2 bases, and the junction held 6 bases outside the gene matches. The CDR3 nucleotides are TGTGCCAGCAGCCCCCGACTAGCGGGGACCACAGATACGCAGTATTTT. This gives the protein CASSPRLAGTTDTQYF. Drawing the rest from reference TRBV7-8 and TRBJ2-3, the complete variable domain is GAGVSQSPRYKVAKRGQDVALRCDPISGHVSLFWYQQALGQGPEFLTYFQNEAQLDKSGLPSDRFFAERPEGSVSTLKIQRTQQEDSAVYLCASSPRLAGTTDTQYFGPGTRLTVL.

The CDR3 DNA reads TGCGCCAGCAGCTCCGAACGCCTTTCTCGCGAGCAGTACTTC. Protein sequence: CASSSERLSREQYF. V usage is TRBV5-1 and J usage is TRBJ2-7; D is unresolved. In germline, CDR1 is SGHRS, CDR2 YFSETQ. The CDR3 runs to 14 residues. V was pared by 3 bases and J by 6 bases, with 16 bases between.

This chain connects TRBV6-6 to TRBJ1-2; D gene uncertain. Trimming stripped 6 bases from V and 0 bases from J, with 11 bases between. CDR1 is MNHNY, CDR2 SVGAGI, per germline (reference sequence). CDR3 length: 14 amino acids. CDR3 in amino acids: CASSQAVPNYGYTF. The CDR3 nucleotides are TGTGCCAGCAGCCAGGCGGTGCCTAACTATGGCTACACCTTC.

In this sample, this clone turned up a few times. The CDR3 DNA reads as TGCGCCAGCAGCTTGGTAGCAGGGGGCGCATATGGCTACACCTTC. This encodes CASSLVAGGAYGYTF. V usage is TRBV5-1 and J usage is TRBJ1-2; 8 nucleotides line up with TRBD1. The V and J ends lost 0 bases and 5 bases, in that order; junction bases with no gene match: 6. The CDR3 is made up of 15 amino acids. CDR1 and CDR2 from the germline V gene are SGHRS and YFSETQ.

This rearrangement joins TRBV4-1 to TRBJ1-2; TRBD1 agrees at 8 bases. V lost 4 bases, J lost 1 base, and 11 bases stayed unmatched. The germline V gene has CDR1 MGHRA and CDR2 YSYEKL. CDR3 length equals 17 residues. CDR3 coding DNA: TGCGCCAGCAGCCGAAGCGCGACAGGGGACAATAACTATGGCTACACCTTC. It codes for CASSRSATGDNNYGYTF.

J is TRBJ1-1 and V is TRBV7-2; the D is unclear. Germline V gene lookup returns CDR1 SGHTA and CDR2 FQGNSA. This CDR3 has 14 amino acids. V shed 2 bases and J shed 5 bases, with 12 bases lying between them. The CDR3 DNA sequence: TGTGCCAGCAGCTTAAGATGGGAGTGGACTGAAGCTTTCTTT. Its translation is CASSLRWEWTEAFF.

This clone appeared once. The chain employs TRBV5-8 and TRBJ2-7; D not certain. V lost 2 bases and J 12 bases, leaving 12 bases between the germline ends. CDR3 length: 11 residues. CDR1 and CDR2 (germline): SGHTS, YDEGEE. Here the CDR3 DNA reads TGTGCCAGCAGCTTTATGCAGGCGTGGTACTTC. Protein: CASSFMQAWYF.

This chain connects TRBV11-2 to TRBJ2-1, with D unclear. The length of the CDR3 is 15 residues. Germline V CDR1 and CDR2: SGHAT, FQNNGV. Trimming removed 0 bases from V and 6 bases from J, with 12 bases in between. The CDR3 is CASSLDVWVPNEQFF. The CDR3 DNA is TGTGCCAGCAGCTTAGACGTGTGGGTACCCAATGAGCAGTTCTTC.

The chain uses TRBV27 and TRBJ2-1; 10 positions agree with TRBD2. The germline CDR1 and CDR2 sequences are MNHEY and SMNVEV (reference sequence). The CDR3 covers 15 residues. V was clipped by 7 bases and J by 2 bases; unmatched bases: 5. The CDR3 reads CASTWTSGTYNEQFF. CDR3 sequence (DNA): TGTGCCAGCACCTGGACTAGCGGAACCTACAATGAGCAGTTCTTC.

CDR3 in amino acids: CASSLLGYTDTQYF. CDR3 nucleotides: TGCGCCAGCAGCTTGTTAGGGTACACAGATACGCAGTATTTT. The chain joins TRBV5-1 to TRBJ2-3, with unresolved D. The CDR3 extends over 14 amino acids. Trimming stripped 1 base from V and 2 bases from J, with 8 bases between. Germline assignment: CDR1 SGHRS and CDR2 YFSETQ.

The CDR3 DNA is TGTGCCAGCAGTTCCGGAAGGGCTGGGGCCAACGTCCTGACTTTC. This sequence encodes CASSSGRAGANVLTF. This sequence joins TRBV6-5 and TRBJ2-6, with unresolved D. This CDR3 has 15 amino acids. In germline, CDR1 is MNHEY, CDR2 SVGAGI. Trimming removed 4 bases from V and 2 bases from J, with 9 bases in between.

The chain combines TRBV5-8 with TRBJ2-7, with D unclear. Trimming shortened V by 2 bases and J by 0 bases, and 6 bases separated the two germline ends. The CDR3 loop spans 13 amino acids. The germline CDR1 and CDR2 sequences are SGHTS and YDEGEE. The CDR3 spells CASSLSHSYEQYF. In nucleotides, the CDR3 is TGTGCCAGCAGCTTAAGCCACTCCTACGAGCAGTACTTC.

The V and J genes are TRBV5-6 and TRBJ1-1; 8 nucleotides line up with TRBD1. Trimming took 4 bases from V and 0 from J; bases not matched to a gene: 8. Germline V gene lookup returns CDR1 SGHDT and CDR2 YYEEEE. The CDR3 spans 16 residues. The CDR3 coding sequence is TGTGCCAGCAGCCCCGGACAGGGCACTATGAACACTGAAGCTTTCTTT. It encodes CASSPGQGTMNTEAFF.

This clone was detected only once. The chain carries TRBV7-8 and TRBJ1-1; D unresolved. The CDR3 totals 13 residues. The V and J ends lost 2 bases and 3 bases respectively, with 7 bases between them. Germline V CDR1 and CDR2: SGHVS, FQNEAQ. This CDR3 reads CASSLQSDTEAFF. The DNA of the CDR3 is TGTGCCAGCAGCTTACAGAGTGACACTGAAGCTTTCTTT.

The chain links TRBV2 to TRBJ2-5, with D possibly being TRBD1 or TRBD2 (5 bases each). The CDR3 sequence is 15 residues long. Germline V gene lookup returns CDR1 SNHLY and CDR2 FYNNEI. V was cut by 8 bases and J by 0 bases, with 16 bases left in between. The chain's CDR3 is CASVLGGPYQETQYF. CDR3 bases: TGTGCCAGCGTACTTGGGGGACCGTACCAAGAGACCCAGTACTTC.

The rearrangement links TRBV2 to TRBJ1-2; the D is unclear. This CDR3 region has 16 residues. In germline, CDR1 is SNHLY, CDR2 FYNNEI. With 0 bases removed from V and 0 bases from J, the gap between germline ends came to 11 bases. CDR3 in DNA: TGTGCCAGCAGTGAAGCGGTCGGGCTAGCTAACTATGGCTACACCTTC. It translates to CASSEAVGLANYGYTF.

This clone was observed a single time. The V gene is TRBV30, the J gene TRBJ2-1; unclear D gene. Trimming shortened V by 2 bases and J by 7 bases, and 9 bases separated the two germline ends. The CDR3 is 12 amino acids. Germline CDR1 GTSNPN, CDR2 SVGIG (reference sequence). The CDR3 loop reads CAWSISSNEQFF. The CDR3 coding sequence is TGTGCCTGGAGTATTTCATCGAATGAGCAGTTCTTC.

The chain couples TRBV5-1 to TRBJ1-2; D is unresolved. Germline V CDR1 and CDR2: SGHRS, YFSETQ. V gave up 2 bases and J gave up 8 bases, with 7 bases separating them. This CDR3 is built from 11 residues. CDR3 loop: CASSFGGGYTF. In DNA, the CDR3 is TGCGCCAGCAGCTTTGGAGGGGGCTACACCTTC.

The rearrangement joins TRBV6-1 to TRBJ2-7, with D tentatively TRBD2 (5 bases). From germline, CDR1 is MNHNS and CDR2 SASEGT. Trimming shortened V by 3 bases and J by 0 bases, and 9 bases separated the two germline ends. The CDR3 is made up of 14 amino acids. In DNA form, the CDR3 reads TGTGCCAGCAGTGAGAGGGCCAGCTCCTACGAGCAGTACTTC. Translation: CASSERASSYEQYF.

The chain joins TRBV5-1 to TRBJ1-1, with TRBD1 identical over 7 bases. With V trimmed by 0 bases and J by 7 bases, 12 bases remained unmatched. The CDR3 spans 16 residues. The V gene's germline CDR1 is SGHRS and CDR2 YFSETQ. The chain's CDR3 is CASSLGDPDRDREAFF. CDR3 bases: TGCGCCAGCAGCTTGGGGGATCCTGACAGGGACCGTGAAGCTTTCTTT.

The chain carries TRBV5-4 and TRBJ2-4, with D uncertain. The CDR3 is 15 residues long. V lost 0 bases, J lost 2 bases, and 9 bases lay in between. Per germline, CDR1 SGHNT and CDR2 YYREEE (reference sequence). The chain's CDR3 is CASSLDGDSKNIQYF. CDR3 coding DNA: TGTGCCAGCAGCTTGGACGGCGATTCCAAAAACATTCAGTACTTC.

This clone was seen only once. The rearrangement joins TRBV21-1 to TRBJ1-2; TRBD1 is the table's D call, not checked against the DNA. TRBV21-1 is deemed a pseudogene. This CDR3 has 22 amino acids. The CDR3 DNA sequence: TGTGCCAGCAGCACACCTACAGGAGGAGACCGGGACAGATCTGTGTCTAACTATGGCTACACCTTC. Translating it yields CASSTPTGGDRDRSVSNYGYTF.

The chain has TRBV13 and TRBJ2-5, with 7 bases lining up with TRBD2. With V trimmed by 1 base and J by 1 base, 3 bases remained unmatched. Germline CDR1 reads PRHDT; CDR2 reads FYEKMQ (reference sequence). This CDR3 is 15 amino acids long. CDR3 in amino acids: CASSLAGGPQETQYF. The DNA of the CDR3 is TGTGCCAGCAGCTTAGCGGGGGGTCCCCAAGAGACCCAGTACTTC.